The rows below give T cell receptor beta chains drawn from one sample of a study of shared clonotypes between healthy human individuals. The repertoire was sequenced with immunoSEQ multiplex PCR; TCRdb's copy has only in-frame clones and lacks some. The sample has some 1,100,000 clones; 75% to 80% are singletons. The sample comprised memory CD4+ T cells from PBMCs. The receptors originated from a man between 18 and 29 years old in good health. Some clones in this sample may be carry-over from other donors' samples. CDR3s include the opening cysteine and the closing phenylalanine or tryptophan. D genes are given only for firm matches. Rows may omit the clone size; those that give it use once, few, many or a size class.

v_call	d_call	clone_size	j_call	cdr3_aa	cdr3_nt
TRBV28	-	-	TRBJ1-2	CASSLNGAGGSGYTF	TGTGCCAGCAGTTTAAACGGGGCTGGGGGCAGTGGCTACACCTTC
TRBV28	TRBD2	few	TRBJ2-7	CASSFLSLAGGPGEQYF	TGTGCCAGCAGTTTCTTGAGCCTAGCGGGAGGGCCTGGCGAGCAGTACTTC
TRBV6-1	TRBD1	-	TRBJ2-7	CASSWGQGPTYEQYF	TGTGCCAGCAGCTGGGGACAGGGTCCGACCTACGAGCAGTACTTC
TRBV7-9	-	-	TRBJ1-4	CASSRDGYDEKLFF	TGTGCCAGCAGCCGGGACGGGTACGATGAAAAACTGTTTTTT
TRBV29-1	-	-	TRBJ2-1	CSAQRTTAGGQFF	TGCAGCGCCCAACGGACTACCGCGGGCGGGCAGTTCTTC
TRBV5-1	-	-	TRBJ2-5	CASSVGGTQETQYF	TGCGCCAGCAGCGTGGGCGGAACCCAAGAGACCCAGTACTTC
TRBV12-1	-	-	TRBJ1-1	CASSFHKEGNTEAFF	TGTGCCAGCAGCTTTCATAAGGAAGGGAACACTGAAGCTTTCTTT
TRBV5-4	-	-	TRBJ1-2	CASSLEMGPHGYTF	TGTGCCAGCAGCTTGGAGATGGGACCTCATGGCTACACCTTC
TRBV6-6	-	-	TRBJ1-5	CASRFDGNSNQPQHF	TGTGCCAGCAGATTCGACGGAAATAGCAATCAGCCCCAGCATTTT
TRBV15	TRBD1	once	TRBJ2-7	CATSRGSGTDRYEQYF	TGTGCCACCAGCAGGGGCTCCGGGACAGACCGCTACGAGCAGTACTTC
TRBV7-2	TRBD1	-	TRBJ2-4	CASSPERSPGGNIQYF	TGTGCCAGCAGCCCTGAGCGGTCCCCAGGGGGAAACATTCAGTACTTC
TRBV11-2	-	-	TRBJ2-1	CASSSTSTVEQFF	TGTGCCAGCAGCTCGACTTCTACCGTTGAGCAGTTCTTC
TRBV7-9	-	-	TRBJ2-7	CASSLSGEQYF	TGTGCCAGCAGCTTATCCGGTGAGCAGTACTTC
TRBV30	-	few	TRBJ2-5	CAWSVRARGQETQYF	TGTGCCTGGAGTGTGAGGGCGAGGGGTCAAGAGACCCAGTACTTC
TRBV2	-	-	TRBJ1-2	CASSPGTNYGYTF	TGTGCCAGCAGCCCCGGGACTAACTATGGCTACACCTTC
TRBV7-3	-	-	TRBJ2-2	CASSLVRGGTGELFF	TGTGCCAGCAGCTTAGTGCGGGGAGGCACCGGGGAGCTGTTTTTT
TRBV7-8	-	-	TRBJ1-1	CASSPPAGWKTEAFF	TGTGCCAGCAGCCCCCCCGCAGGGTGGAAGACTGAAGCTTTCTTT
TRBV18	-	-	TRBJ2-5	CASSPGTEETQYF	TGTGCCAGCTCACCAGGGACCGAAGAGACCCAGTACTTC
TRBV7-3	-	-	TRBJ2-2	CASSLLGATGELFF	TGTGCCAGCAGCTTATTGGGGGCCACCGGGGAGCTGTTTTTT
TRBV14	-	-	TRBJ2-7	CASSRSTPGIYEQYF	TGTGCCAGCAGCCGTTCGACACCAGGGATCTACGAGCAGTACTTC
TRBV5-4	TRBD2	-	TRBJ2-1	CASSFPAGGPRVWNEQFF	TGTGCCAGCAGTTTTCCGGCGGGAGGGCCAAGAGTATGGAATGAGCAGTTCTTC
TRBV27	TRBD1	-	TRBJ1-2	CASSFQGELYGYTF	TGTGCCAGCAGTTTTCAGGGGGAATTGTATGGCTACACCTTC
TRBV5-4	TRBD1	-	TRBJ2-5	CASNPNRGPQETQYF	TGTGCCAGCAATCCAAACAGGGGGCCTCAAGAGACCCAGTACTTC
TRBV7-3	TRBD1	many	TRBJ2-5	CASSFGQGETQYF	TGTGCCAGCAGCTTCGGACAGGGAGAGACCCAGTACTTC
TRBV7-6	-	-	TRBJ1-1	CASSLQGGTEAFF	TGTGCCAGCAGCCTTCAGGGAGGCACTGAAGCTTTCTTT
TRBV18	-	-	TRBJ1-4	CASSLSGGRDEKLFF	TGTGCCAGCTCACTTTCGGGGGGACGGGATGAAAAACTGTTTTTT
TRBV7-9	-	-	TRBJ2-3	CASSLGDRHTDTQYF	TGTGCCAGCAGCTTAGGAGACCGACACACAGATACGCAGTATTTT
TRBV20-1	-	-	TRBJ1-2	CSAARAGGYTF	TGCAGTGCAGCGAGGGCCGGTGGCTACACCTTC
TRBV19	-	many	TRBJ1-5	CASIDQPQHF	TGTGCCAGCATCGATCAGCCCCAGCATTTT